These 8 T cell receptor beta chains originate from one sample sequenced in a study of T-cell reconstitution after alpha-beta-depleted transplantation in children. Unique molecular identifiers were built into the TCRbeta library. In TCRdb, the PCR reads were re-called with MiXCR into one record per CDR3 protein. The table lists nearly 200,000 distinct CDR3 sequences, 6.3% of them singletons. The sample in question was PBMCs, obtained before TCRalphabeta/CD19-depleted stem cell transplant. The receptor set was obtained from a girl under three years old with combined immunodeficiency, due to receive a stem cell transplant.

This clonotype was seen repeatedly, ten times or more. The chain recombines TRBV5-6 with TRBJ1-4; TRBD1 might be the D (6 bases). CDR3 length: 14 residues. Germline V gene sequence: CDR1 SGHDT, CDR2 YYEEEE. V was trimmed by 1 base and J by 6 bases, leaving 10 bases between them. The CDR3 DNA reads as TGTGCCAGCAGCTTGACAGGGAACTATGAAAAACTGTTTTTT. This gives the protein CASSLTGNYEKLFF.

The table lists this clonotype with many counts. The gene calls are TRBV29-1 and TRBJ2-1, with TRBD2 as a possible D gene (6 bases). Germline V gene sequence: CDR1 SQVTM, CDR2 ANQGSEA. The CDR3 extends over 13 amino acids. Trimming took off 4 bases at V and 4 bases at J, with 11 bases between the two ends. The CDR3 sequence is CSVGGGIYNEQFF. CDR3 sequence (DNA): TGCAGCGTTGGGGGCGGGATTTACAATGAGCAGTTCTTC.

This clonotype was observed at least ten times. V gene TRBV14 combines with J gene TRBJ2-7, with D possibly TRBD1 on 6 matching bases. Looked up from germline, CDR1 is SGHDN and CDR2 is FVKESK. Trimming left V 2 bases short and J 3 bases short, with 14 bases between. The length of the CDR3 is 15 residues. CDR3 nucleotides: TGTGCCAGCAGCCAATTCACAGGGTCGGTCTACGAGCAGTACTTC. This sequence encodes CASSQFTGSVYEQYF. Together with reference TRBV14 and TRBJ2-7, the CDR3 gives the full variable domain: EAGVTQFPSHSVIEKGQTVTLRCDPISGHDNLYWYRRVMGKEIKFLLHFVKESKQDESGMPNNRFLAERTGGTYSTLKVQPAELEDSGVYFCASSQFTGSVYEQYFGPGTRLTVT.

In its sample, this clonotype was seen many times. The chain links TRBV29-1 to TRBJ1-2; perhaps TRBD1 as D (6 bases). This CDR3 contains 14 residues. The germline V gene encodes CDR1 SQVTM and CDR2 ANQGSEA. The V and J ends lost 4 bases and 4 bases respectively, with 16 bases between them. The CDR3 DNA follows: TGCAGCGTTGCAAAGGGGGGGGAGGGCTATGGCTACACCTTC. It encodes CSVAKGGEGYGYTF.

This clonotype was recorded many times. An end of the junction differs from the germline gene, which may be a read error. The chain uses TRBV5-1 and TRBJ2-7, with 9 bases aligning to TRBD1. In germline, CDR1 is SGHRS, CDR2 YFSETQ. The CDR3 length is 14 residues. This CDR3 is CASTPGTGTYEQYF. The CDR3, as DNA: TGCGCGAGCACCCCTGGGACAGGGACTTACGAGCAGTACTTC.

This clonotype was found many times. The chain links TRBV4-2 to TRBJ2-2, with 9 bases that match TRBD2. The germline CDR1 and CDR2 sequences are LGHNA and YNFKEQ. The CDR3 spans 17 residues. V gave up 4 bases and J gave up 1 base; unmatched junction bases: 7. CDR3 nucleotide sequence: TGTGCCAGCAGCCTCCTCGGACTAGCGTGGAACACCGGGGAGCTGTTTTTT. Encoded protein: CASSLLGLAWNTGELFF.

This clonotype was seen ten or more times. The chain has TRBV28 and TRBJ2-2; D might be TRBD1 (6 bases). CDR1 is MDHEN and CDR2 is SYDVKM in the germline V gene. Trimming removed 5 bases at V and 6 bases at J, with 25 bases between. CDR3 length: 18 amino acids. CDR3 protein: CASSGDRFALFIPGELFF. The CDR3 DNA reads TGTGCCAGCAGTGGTGACAGGTTCGCACTATTCATTCCCGGGGAGCTGTTTTTT.

This clonotype was counted only a few times. V and J are TRBV7-9 and TRBJ2-7, with 11 bases that match TRBD2. This CDR3 has 15 amino acids. Trimming at V came to 5 bases and at J to 5 bases, leaving 8 bases not matched to a gene. Germline V gives CDR1 SEHNR, CDR2 FQNEAQ (reference sequence). CDR3 protein: CASSNIAGGPDEQYF. Written as DNA, the CDR3 is TGTGCCAGCAGCAACATAGCGGGGGGGCCAGACGAGCAGTACTTC. The complete variable domain, with remaining parts taken from reference TRBV7-9 and TRBJ2-7, reads DTGVSQNPRHKITKRGQNVTFRCDPISEHNRLYWYRQTLGQGPEFLTYFQNEAQLEKSRLLSDRFSAERPKGSFSTLEIQRTEQGDSAMYLCASSNIAGGPDEQYFGPGTRLTVT.